The subject of this entry is one TCR beta chain. What it recognizes is unknown. This sample is part of a study of T cell responses to AZD1222 COVID-19 vaccine. Findings and limits, study-wide: None of the repertoires were sampled until the peak T cell response had passed.

Only in-frame clones appear in the TCRdb table, and some are missing; sequencing was by immunoSEQ multiplex PCR. The sample has roughly 93,000 clones; roughly 89% are singletons. The length of the CDR3 is 14 residues. Trimming cost V 6 bases and J 3 bases, with 15 bases left between them. Germline loops: CDR1 SGHDT, CDR2 YYEEEE. The V call is TRBV5-6, the J call TRBJ1-2; D is ambiguous. The sample was peripheral blood, taken on day 0 of MenACWY control vaccination. The clonotype originates from an adult in good health. In nucleotides, the CDR3 is TGTGCCAGCACATCCCGGGGAAGGGACTATGGCTACACCTTC. Its translation is CASTSRGRDYGYTF.